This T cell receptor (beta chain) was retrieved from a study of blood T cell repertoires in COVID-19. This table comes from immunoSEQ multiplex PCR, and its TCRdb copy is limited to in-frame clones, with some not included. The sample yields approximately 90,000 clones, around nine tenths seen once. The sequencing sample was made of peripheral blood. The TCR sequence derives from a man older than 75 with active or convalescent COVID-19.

CDR3 coding DNA: TGTGCCAGTATGGGGACTAGCGGGAGGCCTTATATCTTTGATACGCAGTATTTT. Its translation is CASMGTSGRPYIFDTQYF. The rearrangement joins TRBV19 to TRBJ2-3; 15 nucleotides align to TRBD2. Germline V CDR1 and CDR2: LNHDA, SQIVND (reference sequence). V shed 7 bases and J 6 bases; nucleotides not matched to a gene: 14. CDR3 length equals 18 residues.